A selection of T cell receptor beta chains follows, all from one sample in a study of CDR3 diversity in severe acne. Via MiXCR, TCRdb re-called the PCR reads, giving one row per CDR3 protein. This sample has about 85,000 distinct CDR3 sequences, with over 45% found just once. The sample comprised blood. The receptor set was obtained from a male donor in good health, serving as a control. Both conserved end residues are part of each CDR3. Each record gives: J gene, D gene, clone size, V gene, CDR3 protein, CDR3 DNA. A D gene is named only where the DNA matches it firmly. Size is stated for part of the rows, as once, few or many counts, or as a class when the clone is expanded.

J gene: TRBJ2-1; D gene: -; clone size: medium-sized; V gene: TRBV4-1; CDR3 protein: CASSQVRGEQFF; CDR3 DNA: TGCGCCAGCAGCCAAGTGAGGGGTGAGCAGTTCTTC
J gene: TRBJ2-7; D gene: -; clone size: -; V gene: TRBV19; CDR3 protein: CASSISSGANEQYF; CDR3 DNA: TGTGCCAGTAGTATTTCCTCTGGGGCCAACGAGCAGTACTTC
J gene: TRBJ2-5; D gene: -; clone size: -; V gene: TRBV29-1; CDR3 protein: CSVSQPAETQYF; CDR3 DNA: TGCAGCGTTAGTCAACCAGCGGAGACCCAGTACTTC
J gene: TRBJ2-7; D gene: -; clone size: few; V gene: TRBV25-1; CDR3 protein: CASSEQVGLSYEQYF; CDR3 DNA: TGTGCCAGCAGTGAACAGGTCGGCCTCTCCTACGAGCAGTACTTC
J gene: TRBJ1-2; D gene: TRBD1; clone size: -; V gene: TRBV20-1; CDR3 protein: CSAPDRADYGYTF; CDR3 DNA: TGCAGTGCTCCTGACAGGGCCGACTATGGCTACACCTTC
J gene: TRBJ1-4; D gene: -; clone size: -; V gene: TRBV30; CDR3 protein: CAWSAPATREELFF; CDR3 DNA: TGTGCCTGGAGTGCACCAGCTACAAGAGAAGAACTGTTCTTT
J gene: TRBJ2-7; D gene: TRBD2; clone size: medium-sized; V gene: TRBV10-1; CDR3 protein: CASSVGGSSYEQYF; CDR3 DNA: TGCGCCAGCAGTGTGGGCGGGAGCTCCTACGAGCAGTACTTC
J gene: TRBJ2-1; D gene: -; clone size: -; V gene: TRBV28; CDR3 protein: CASSSMGASVPSYSEQFF; CDR3 DNA: TGTGCCAGCAGTTCTATGGGGGCTAGCGTTCCCTCCTACAGTGAGCAGTTCTTC
J gene: TRBJ2-1; D gene: TRBD1; clone size: -; V gene: TRBV7-3; CDR3 protein: CASSFQGARSNEQFF; CDR3 DNA: TGTGCCAGCAGCTTTCAGGGGGCGCGGAGTAATGAGCAGTTCTTC
J gene: TRBJ2-7; D gene: TRBD1; clone size: -; V gene: TRBV6-6; CDR3 protein: CASSYTPWGQGAREQYF; CDR3 DNA: TGTGCCAGCAGTTACACCCCTTGGGGGCAGGGGGCGCGGGAGCAGTACTTC
J gene: TRBJ1-1; D gene: -; clone size: few; V gene: TRBV24-1; CDR3 protein: CATSDFGRAEAFF; CDR3 DNA: TGTGCCACCAGTGATTTTGGACGGGCTGAAGCTTTCTTT
J gene: TRBJ1-2; D gene: -; clone size: few; V gene: TRBV30; CDR3 protein: CAWNRNGYTF; CDR3 DNA: TGTGCCTGGAACAGAAATGGCTACACCTTC
J gene: TRBJ1-4; D gene: -; clone size: -; V gene: TRBV12-3/TRBV12-4; CDR3 protein: CASSLQRKLFF; CDR3 DNA: TGTGCCAGCAGTCTCCAACGGAAACTGTTTTTT
J gene: TRBJ2-2; D gene: -; clone size: -; V gene: TRBV20-1; CDR3 protein: CSARAPTGELFF; CDR3 DNA: TGCAGTGCTAGAGCTCCCACCGGGGAGCTGTTTTTT
J gene: TRBJ2-7; D gene: -; clone size: many; V gene: TRBV27; CDR3 protein: CASSFRGSYEQYF; CDR3 DNA: TGTGCCAGCAGTTTTCGCGGATCCTACGAGCAGTACTTC
J gene: TRBJ1-1; D gene: TRBD1; clone size: many; V gene: TRBV7-2; CDR3 protein: CASSLIGGQTEAFF; CDR3 DNA: TGTGCCAGCAGCCTGATAGGGGGCCAGACTGAAGCTTTCTTT
J gene: TRBJ2-1; D gene: TRBD1; clone size: -; V gene: TRBV5-1; CDR3 protein: CASSLQGEETQFF; CDR3 DNA: TGCGCCAGCAGCTTGCAGGGGGAAGAGACCCAGTTCTTC
J gene: TRBJ2-7; D gene: -; clone size: many; V gene: TRBV10-3; CDR3 protein: CAISDQEGTRRGYEQYF; CDR3 DNA: TGTGCCATCAGCGACCAGGAGGGGACACGACGGGGTTACGAGCAGTACTTC
J gene: TRBJ1-5; D gene: -; clone size: -; V gene: TRBV20-1; CDR3 protein: CSARTPLLDPMSSSSGQHF; CDR3 DNA: TGCAGTGCTAGGACCCCTCTACTAGATCCAATGAGCAGTTCCTCGGGCCAGCATTTT